This T cell receptor (beta chain) stems from a study of blood T cells in healthy people across ages. Caucasian individuals from Russia who were healthy and aged 6 to 90 acted as donors. V was clipped by 0 bases and J by 6 bases; unmatched bases: 5. The CDR3 loop spans 15 amino acids. The germline V gene has CDR1 SGHRS and CDR2 YFSETQ. Together with a sample-barcoded 5' primer, a J-beta primer mix was included in a second PCR lasting about 6 to 11 cycles. TCRdb called the 5' RACE reads again in MiXCR, with one record for every CDR3 protein. Of around 900,000 distinct CDR3 sequences in the sample, roughly 51% were seen once. Notes on the study in general: Naive T cell percentage showed a strong correlation with TCR beta diversity.

To note about this clonotype: Its antigen remains unidentified.

Source material: blood. The gene calls are TRBV5-1 and TRBJ2-1; 8 bases match TRBD2. The clonotype originates from a woman aged 55-70 years in good health. The CDR3, as DNA: TGCGCCAGCAGCTTGGAGTTTAGCGGGATCAATGAGCAGTTCTTC. It translates to CASSLEFSGINEQFF.